The 2 T cell receptor beta chains below come from one sample, sequenced in a study of blood T cell repertoires in COVID-19. TCRdb's table, derived via immunoSEQ multiplex PCR, lists solely in-frame clones and lacks some. The profile shows 89,000 or so clones, around 96% of them singletons. Material: peripheral blood. The receptors were sampled from a human donor with active COVID-19. The donor label of this sample is uncertain.

This clone showed up just once. The chain combines TRBV5-4 with TRBJ1-6; TRBD1 agrees at 9 bases. J gave up 7 bases and V 4 bases, and 9 bases lay outside the gene matches. The CDR3 runs 16 residues. Germline values: CDR1 SGHNT, CDR2 YYREEE (reference sequence). The CDR3 bases are TGTGCCAGCAGCCGCCCGGACAGGGGACAAAATTCACCCCTCCACTTT. Its protein product is CASSRPDRGQNSPLHF.

The V gene is TRBV2, the J gene TRBJ2-1; D might be TRBD2 (6 bases). This CDR3 spans 16 amino acids. Germline V gene lookup returns CDR1 SNHLY and CDR2 FYNNEI. Between the trimmed V and J ends, which lost 3 bases and 7 bases, there was a span of 19 bases. In nucleotides, the CDR3 is TGTGCCAGCAGTGAGAGGTTGATGGGACTTTTTAATGAGCAGTTCTTC. This encodes CASSERLMGLFNEQFF.